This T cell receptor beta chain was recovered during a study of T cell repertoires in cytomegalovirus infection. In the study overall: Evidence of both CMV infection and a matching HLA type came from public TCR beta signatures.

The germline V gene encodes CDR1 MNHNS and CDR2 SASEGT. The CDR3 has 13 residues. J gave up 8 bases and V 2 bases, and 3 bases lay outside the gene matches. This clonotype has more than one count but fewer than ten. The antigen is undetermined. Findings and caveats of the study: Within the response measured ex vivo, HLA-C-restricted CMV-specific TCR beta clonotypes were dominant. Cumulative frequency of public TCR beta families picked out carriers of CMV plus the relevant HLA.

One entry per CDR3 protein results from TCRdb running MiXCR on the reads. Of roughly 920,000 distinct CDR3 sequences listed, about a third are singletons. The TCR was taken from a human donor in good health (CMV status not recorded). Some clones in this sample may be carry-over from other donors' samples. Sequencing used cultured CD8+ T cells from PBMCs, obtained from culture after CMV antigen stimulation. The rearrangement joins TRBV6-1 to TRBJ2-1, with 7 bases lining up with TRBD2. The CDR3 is CASSETSVDEQFF. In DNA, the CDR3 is TGTGCCAGCAGTGAAACTAGCGTGGATGAGCAGTTCTTC.